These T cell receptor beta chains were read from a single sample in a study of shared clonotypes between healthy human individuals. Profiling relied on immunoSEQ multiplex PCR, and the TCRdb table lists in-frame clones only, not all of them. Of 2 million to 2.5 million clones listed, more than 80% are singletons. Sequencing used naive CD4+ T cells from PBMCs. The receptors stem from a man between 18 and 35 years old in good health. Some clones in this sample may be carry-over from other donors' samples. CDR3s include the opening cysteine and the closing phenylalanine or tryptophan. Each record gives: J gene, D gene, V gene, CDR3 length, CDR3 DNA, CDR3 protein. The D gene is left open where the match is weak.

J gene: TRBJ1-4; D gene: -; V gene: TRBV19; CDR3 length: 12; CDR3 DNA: TGTGCCAGTAGTCTGTTGAATGAAAAACTGTTTTTT; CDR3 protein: CASSLLNEKLFF
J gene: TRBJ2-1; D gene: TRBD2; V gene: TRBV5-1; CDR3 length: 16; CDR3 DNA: TGCGCCAGCAGCTTTGGACTAGCGGGAGGGATGGATGAGCAGTTCTTC; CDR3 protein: CASSFGLAGGMDEQFF
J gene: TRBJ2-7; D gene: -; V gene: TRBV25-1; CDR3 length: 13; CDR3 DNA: TGTGCCAGCAGTGGAACAGGGATTTACGAGCAGTACTTC; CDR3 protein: CASSGTGIYEQYF
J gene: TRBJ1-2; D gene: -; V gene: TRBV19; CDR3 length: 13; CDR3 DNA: TGTGCCAGTAGTCTACGGGGCAACTATGGCTACACCTTC; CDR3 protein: CASSLRGNYGYTF
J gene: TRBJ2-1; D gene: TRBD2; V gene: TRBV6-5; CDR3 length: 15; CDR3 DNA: TGTGCCAGCAGTTACGGACTAGCGGGAGGTGGTGAGCAGTTCTTC; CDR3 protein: CASSYGLAGGGEQFF
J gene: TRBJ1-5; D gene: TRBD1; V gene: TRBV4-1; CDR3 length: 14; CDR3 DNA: TGCGCCAGCAGCCTCGGACAGGGGCATCAGCCCCAGCATTTT; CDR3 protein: CASSLGQGHQPQHF
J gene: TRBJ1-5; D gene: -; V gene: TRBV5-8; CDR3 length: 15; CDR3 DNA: TGTGCCAGCAGAGCCAGGACCGCTAGCAATCAGCCCCAGCATTTT; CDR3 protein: CASRARTASNQPQHF
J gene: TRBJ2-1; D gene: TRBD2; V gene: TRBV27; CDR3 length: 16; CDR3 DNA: TGTGCCAGCAGTCCATGGGCTAGCGGATCCTACAATGAGCAGTTCTTC; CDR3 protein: CASSPWASGSYNEQFF
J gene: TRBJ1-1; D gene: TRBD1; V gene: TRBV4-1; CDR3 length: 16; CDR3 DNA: TGCGCCAGCAGCCCCCTAAGGACAGGACTAAACACTGAAGCTTTCTTT; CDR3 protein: CASSPLRTGLNTEAFF
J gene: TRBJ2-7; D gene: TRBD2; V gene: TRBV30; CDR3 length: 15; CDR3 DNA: TGTGCCTGGAGTGATTTTAGCGGGACCTGGGGAGAGCAGTACTTC; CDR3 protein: CAWSDFSGTWGEQYF
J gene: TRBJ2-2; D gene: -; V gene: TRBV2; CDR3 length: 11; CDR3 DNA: TGTGCCAGCGTCGAGGGGGGGGAGCTGTTTTTT; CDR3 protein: CASVEGGELFF
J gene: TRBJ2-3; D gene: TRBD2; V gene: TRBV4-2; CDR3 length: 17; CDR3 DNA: TGTGCCAGCAGCTACCGGCAGGGGACTAGCGGCACAGATACGCAGTATTTT; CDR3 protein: CASSYRQGTSGTDTQYF
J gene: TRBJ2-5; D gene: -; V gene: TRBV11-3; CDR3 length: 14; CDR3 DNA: TGTGCCAGCAGCTTAGATAGGCGCCAAGAGACCCAGTACTTC; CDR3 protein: CASSLDRRQETQYF
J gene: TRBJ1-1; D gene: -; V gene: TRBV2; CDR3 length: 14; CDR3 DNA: TGTGCCAGCATGAGGGCTACCACGGGGACTGAAGCTTTCTTT; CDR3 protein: CASMRATTGTEAFF
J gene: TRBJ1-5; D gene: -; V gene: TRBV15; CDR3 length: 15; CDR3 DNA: TGTGCCACCAGCAGAGGCATCTATAGCAATCAGCCCCAGCATTTT; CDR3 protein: CATSRGIYSNQPQHF
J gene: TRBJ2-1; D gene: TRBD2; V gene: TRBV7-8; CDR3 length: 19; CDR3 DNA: TGTGCCAGCAGCTTACTGTCCCGACTAGCGGGATTTTCCCACAATGAGCAGTTCTTC; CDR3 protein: CASSLLSRLAGFSHNEQFF
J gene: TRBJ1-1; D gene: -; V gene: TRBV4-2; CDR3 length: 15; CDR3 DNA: TGTGCCAGCAGCCAAGAGGGGCAGGGCGGGACTGAAGCTTTCTTT; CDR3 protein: CASSQEGQGGTEAFF